These 3 T cell receptor beta chains originate from one sample sequenced in a study of cytomegalovirus exposure and HLA in healthy donors. Profiled with immunoSEQ multiplex PCR; TCRdb holds only in-frame clones, not every one. The data show some 310,000 clones, over 75% seen once. The sample taken for sequencing was PBMCs. The origin of the receptors is a man aged 30 to 45 in good health and CMV-seronegative.

This clone was seen only a few times. The chain carries TRBV6-1 and TRBJ1-2; weak D call: TRBD1 (5 bases). The CDR3 consists of 14 residues. The V end lost 0 bases, the J end lost 4 bases, and 9 bases lay between the germline ends. Germline V gives CDR1 MNHNS, CDR2 SASEGT. The chain's CDR3 is CASSEASTAYGYTF. The CDR3 nucleotides read TGTGCCAGCAGTGAAGCCTCGACAGCCTATGGCTACACCTTC.

The chain links TRBV25-1 to TRBJ2-2; 8 positions match TRBD1. The CDR3 has 16 amino acids. Germline CDR1 reads MGHDK; CDR2 reads SYGVNS. Trimming cost V 2 bases and J 8 bases; bases outside gene matches: 10. CDR3 region: CASSEGGQASAGELFF. The CDR3 DNA reads as TGTGCCAGCAGTGAAGGGGGACAGGCGTCGGCTGGGGAGCTGTTTTTT.

The chain employs TRBV9 and TRBJ1-1; the D is unclear. Germline V gives CDR1 SGDLS, CDR2 YYNGEE. The CDR3 totals 13 residues. V dropped 0 bases and J dropped 5 bases, with 8 bases sitting between them. The CDR3 loop reads CASSVGKTTEAFF. DNA of the CDR3: TGTGCCAGCAGCGTAGGCAAAACAACTGAAGCTTTCTTT.